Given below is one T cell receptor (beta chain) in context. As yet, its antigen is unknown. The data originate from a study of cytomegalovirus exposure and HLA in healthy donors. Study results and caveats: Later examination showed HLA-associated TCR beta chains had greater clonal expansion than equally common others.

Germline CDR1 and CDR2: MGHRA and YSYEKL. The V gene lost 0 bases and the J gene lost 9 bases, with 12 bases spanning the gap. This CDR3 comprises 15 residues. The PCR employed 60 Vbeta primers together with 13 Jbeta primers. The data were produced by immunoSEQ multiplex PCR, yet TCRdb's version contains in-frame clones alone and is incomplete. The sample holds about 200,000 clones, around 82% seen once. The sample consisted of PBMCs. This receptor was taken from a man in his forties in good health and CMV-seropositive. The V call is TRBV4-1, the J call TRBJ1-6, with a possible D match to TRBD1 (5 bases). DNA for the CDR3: TGCGCCAGCAGCCAAGAGGGGGGGAGGGGTTCACCCCTCCACTTT. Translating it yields CASSQEGGRGSPLHF.